These 18 T cell receptor beta chains were all obtained from the same sample, sequenced in a study of regulatory T cells in long-lasting Graves disease. Time point reported: persistent/refractory GD, antithyroid drugs over 5 years with positive TRAb. Researchers made the TCR library from RNA that was extracted from PBMCs. Construction of TCR beta libraries relied on iRepertoire HTBI primers and on Arm-PCR targeting CDR3 regions. TCRdb recomputed calls from the multiplex PCR reads with MiXCR, one row per CDR3 protein. The sample includes a few hundred thousand distinct CDR3 sequences, about a fifth of them seen just once. The starting material was peripheral blood mononuclear cells (PBMCs), obtained when the disease was refractory, from a patient treated with antithyroid drugs. The receptors were sampled from a female donor with Graves disease.

The table lists this clonotype with many counts. This chain joins TRBV7-2 and TRBJ2-5; 7 nucleotides line up with TRBD1. The CDR3 has 13 residues. Losses at the gene ends were 1 base for V and 9 bases for J; bases not matched to a gene: 5. Germline CDR1 is SGHTA and CDR2 is FQGNSA. The CDR3 DNA sequence: TGTGCCAGCAGCTTAGTAGGACAGGCGGCCCAGTACTTC. Its translation: CASSLVGQAAQYF.

Ten or more counts support this clonotype. V is TRBV24-1 and J is TRBJ2-5, with TRBD2 as a possible D gene (5 bases). Trimming stripped 9 bases from V and 2 bases from J, with 9 bases between. This CDR3 region has 12 residues. CDR1 is KGHDR and CDR2 is SFDVKD in the germline V gene. The CDR3 sequence is CATPTGQETQYF. DNA of the CDR3: TGTGCCACCCCGACGGGGCAAGAGACCCAGTACTTC.

The chain couples TRBV7-9 to TRBJ1-1; 7 nucleotides match TRBD1. There are 15 residues in the CDR3. The germline V gene encodes CDR1 SEHNR and CDR2 FQNEAQ (reference sequence). V lost 8 bases, J lost 7 bases, and 16 bases stayed unmatched. The CDR3 reads CASQLGTDLQIEAFF. CDR3 nucleotides: TGTGCCAGCCAACTAGGGACAGACCTACAGATTGAAGCTTTCTTT.

This rearrangement joins TRBV20-1 to TRBJ2-7; TRBD2 agrees at 12 bases. Losses at the gene ends were 5 bases for V and 2 bases for J; bases not matched to a gene: 7. This CDR3 spans 15 amino acids. The germline V gene encodes CDR1 DFQATT and CDR2 SNEGSKA (reference sequence). As DNA, the CDR3 is TGCAGTGCTCTGGATGGACTAGCGGGGACCTACGAGCAGTACTTC. Its protein is CSALDGLAGTYEQYF.

The CDR3 here is CASSLSLTGDTQYF. The CDR3 DNA reads TGTGCCAGCAGCTTATCTCTTACGGGTGATACGCAGTATTTT. The chain recombines TRBV7-2 with TRBJ2-3; D not certain. Between the trimmed V and J ends, which lost 2 bases and 6 bases, there was a span of 12 bases. The V gene's germline CDR1 is SGHTA and CDR2 FQGNSA. The length of the CDR3 is 14 residues.

The rearrangement uses TRBV27 and TRBJ2-3; maybe TRBD2 (7 bases). The germline gives CDR1 MNHEY, CDR2 SMNVEV (reference sequence). V dropped 6 bases and J dropped 5 bases, with 21 bases sitting between them. CDR3 length equals 16 residues. CDR3 DNA sequence: TGTGCCAGCAGCCTAACATGGGGGGGGCAGGGAGATACGCAGTATTTT. The encoded protein is CASSLTWGGQGDTQYF.

This chain links TRBV27 with TRBJ1-1; no clear D. The V end was cut by 10 bases, the J end by 8 bases, with 29 bases between. The CDR3 spans 16 residues. Germline V gene data show CDR1 as MNHEY and CDR2 as SMNVEV (reference sequence). The CDR3 sequence: CAILEPGATIGPEAFF. CDR3 sequence (DNA): TGTGCCATCCTTGAGCCGGGCGCGACTATTGGTCCCGAAGCTTTCTTT.

There are many counts of this clonotype. The J gene is TRBJ2-7, the V gene TRBV27; D is undetermined. The CDR3 runs to 15 residues. V was clipped by 6 bases and J by 2 bases, with 17 bases between them. Germline CDR1 MNHEY, CDR2 SMNVEV (reference sequence). The CDR3 DNA sequence: TGTGCCAGCAGCCCTATACCCACTTGGACCTACGAGCAGTACTTC. It yields the protein CASSPIPTWTYEQYF.

The table lists this clonotype with many counts. This chain links TRBV28 with TRBJ1-2; D is undetermined. V was pared by 3 bases and J by 3 bases, with 5 bases between. Germline V lookup: CDR1 MDHEN, CDR2 SYDVKM. CDR3 length: 12 residues. The CDR3 bases are TGTGCCAGCAGTTTGAGCTACTATGGCTACACCTTC. Protein product: CASSLSYYGYTF.

This chain links TRBV7-3 with TRBJ2-1; 8 bases are a match to TRBD2. This CDR3 contains 17 residues. V shed 0 bases and J 7 bases; nucleotides not matched to a gene: 11. Per germline, CDR1 SGHTA and CDR2 FQGTGA. This chain's CDR3 is CASSLTGGSGSLNEQFF. The DNA of the CDR3 is TGTGCCAGCAGCTTAACGGGGGGGAGCGGGAGTCTAAATGAGCAGTTCTTC.

Ten or more counts support this clonotype. The chain couples TRBV6-5 to TRBJ2-7; no definite D call. The CDR3 covers 14 residues. CDR1 and CDR2 (germline): MNHEY, SVGAGI. The V end lost 3 bases, the J end lost 2 bases, and 11 bases lay between the germline ends. The CDR3 DNA reads as TGTGCCAGCAGTTATGTGGCGGAGCCCTACGAGCAGTACTTC. Residues: CASSYVAEPYEQYF.

This clonotype was counted between two and nine times. CDR3 loop: CSASTASAFF. CDR3 coding DNA: TGCAGTGCTAGCACGGCGTCGGCTTTCTTT. The chain couples TRBV20-1 to TRBJ1-1; D gene ambiguous. The CDR3 consists of 10 residues. The V end lost 3 bases, the J end lost 11 bases, and 10 bases lay between the germline ends. The germline V gene encodes CDR1 DFQATT and CDR2 SNEGSKA (reference sequence).

This clonotype showed up many times. This chain connects TRBV18 to TRBJ2-5; 7 bases line up with TRBD1. After removal of 8 bases from V and 1 base from J, the junction contained 7 bases not matched to a gene. Germline loops: CDR1 KGHSH, CDR2 LQKENI. The CDR3 is made up of 14 amino acids. The CDR3 protein is CASSPRDSQETQYF. As DNA, the CDR3 is TGTGCCAGCAGTCCCCGGGACAGCCAAGAGACCCAGTACTTC. The full variable domain, completed using reference TRBV18 and TRBJ2-5, is NAGVMQNPRHLVRRRGQEARLRCSPMKGHSHVYWYRQLPEEGLKFMVYLQKENIIDESGMPKERFSAEFPKEGPSILRIQQVVRGDSAAYFCASSPRDSQETQYFGPGTRLLVL.

The V gene is TRBV30, the J gene TRBJ1-1; no clear D. The CDR3 covers 11 residues. Germline CDR1 reads GTSNPN; CDR2 reads SVGIG (reference sequence). V was trimmed by 3 bases and J by 8 bases, leaving 10 bases between them. The CDR3 coding sequence is TGTGCCTGGAGGAGGGCATTAGAAGCTTTCTTT. It encodes CAWRRALEAFF.

This clonotype has a single count. V and J are TRBV4-1 and TRBJ1-2; D ambiguous. V shed 0 bases and J shed 7 bases, with 12 bases lying between them. Germline V lookup: CDR1 MGHRA, CDR2 YSYEKL. The CDR3 covers 14 residues. The chain's CDR3 is CASSQEREVGGYTF. CDR3 DNA: TGCGCCAGCAGCCAAGAAAGGGAAGTGGGTGGCTACACCTTC.

This clonotype was counted once. The chain recombines TRBV19 with TRBJ2-7; the D gene is possibly TRBD1 (6 bases). CDR3 length: 14 residues. Trimming shortened V by 3 bases and J by 1 base, and 10 bases separated the two germline ends. Looked up from germline, CDR1 is LNHDA and CDR2 is SQIVND (reference sequence). CDR3 nucleotides: TGTGCCAGTAGTATCGCAGGGGCGTCCTACGAGCAGTACTTC. It is translated as CASSIAGASYEQYF.

This clonotype was picked up many times. The chain recombines TRBV28 with TRBJ1-1; D is ambiguous. Trimming cost V 10 bases and J 1 base, with 16 bases left between them. Germline V gene lookup returns CDR1 MDHEN and CDR2 SYDVKM. The CDR3 has 14 amino acids. The CDR3 nucleotides are TGTGCCACAGAGCCCAGCTTTGGGAACACTGAAGCTTTCTTT. Amino acids: CATEPSFGNTEAFF.

In regard to this clonotype: One end of the junction fails to match germline, which may point to a read error. The rearrangement joins TRBV7-9 to TRBJ2-5, with TRBD1 as a possible D gene (6 bases). Per the germline V gene, CDR1 is SEHNR and CDR2 is FQNEAQ (reference sequence). The CDR3 is made up of 14 amino acids. The CDR3 here is CVSSPGQPKETQYF. The CDR3 DNA is TGTGTCAGCAGCCCGGGACAACCCAAAGAGACCCAGTACTTC.